The next 3 T cell receptor beta chains were all read from a single sample in a study of OX40 agonist ivuxolimab in advanced cancers. The protocol was immunoSEQ multiplex PCR, while the TCRdb copy is restricted to in-frame clones and leaves out a portion. Among tens of thousands of clones listed, about 88% were seen once. This material consisted of CD4+ or CD8+ T cells sorted from blood, taken in a trial of the OX40 agonist ivuxolimab. The receptors derive from an adult with an advanced solid tumor such as melanoma, head and neck, liver or kidney cancer.

The V call is TRBV5-1, the J call TRBJ1-4, with 7 bases aligning to TRBD1. The CDR3 sequence is 14 residues long. The J segment lost 7 bases and the V segment lost 4 bases, leaving 7 bases of the junction unmatched. Germline V gene lookup returns CDR1 SGHRS and CDR2 YFSETQ. The CDR3, as DNA: TGCGCCAGCAGCCTTTTCGACAGGGCTGAAAAACTGTTTTTT. This translates into CASSLFDRAEKLFF. The full variable domain, in which reference TRBV5-1 and TRBJ1-4 provide the parts outside the CDR3, is KAGVTQTPRYLIKTRGQQVTLSCSPISGHRSVSWYQQTPGQGLQFLFEYFSETQRNKGNFPGRFSGRQFSNSRSEMNVSTLELGDSALYLCASSLFDRAEKLFFGSGTQLSVL.

The V call is TRBV19, the J call TRBJ1-1; D may be TRBD1 (6 bases). Trimming took off 4 bases at V and 4 bases at J, with 22 bases between the two ends. Germline loops: CDR1 LNHDA, CDR2 SQIVND (reference sequence). This CDR3 contains 17 residues. This CDR3 reads CASSKSDFGRGGTEAFF. In DNA form, the CDR3 reads TGTGCCAGTAGTAAGTCCGACTTCGGGAGAGGGGGCACTGAAGCTTTCTTT.

This rearrangement joins TRBV25-1 to TRBJ1-5, with D hard to call. Deletions cut 3 bases from V and 4 bases from J, with 13 bases between. The CDR3 length is 15 residues. Germline V lookup: CDR1 MGHDK, CDR2 SYGVNS. CDR3 in amino acids: CASSESGGPNQPQHF. The CDR3 DNA reads as TGTGCCAGCAGTGAGTCTGGCGGACCAAATCAGCCCCAGCATTTT.